Listed below are T cell receptor beta chains from one sample, sequenced in a study of cytomegalovirus exposure and HLA in healthy donors. The table came from immunoSEQ multiplex PCR; TCRdb's copy has only in-frame clones and leaves some out. There are about 89,000 clones in the sample; over 60% occur only once, and 3% to 4.5% lies in the top ten. The source material was PBMCs. The receptors shown here come from a man aged 30 to 45 in good health and CMV-seronegative. Both conserved end residues are part of each CDR3. A D gene is named only where the DNA matches it firmly. Only part of the rows carry a size: once, few, many, or a class if the clone is expanded.

CDR3: CASSLRGRSTGELFF; DNA: TGTGCCAGCAGTTTAAGGGGGCGCAGCACCGGGGAGCTGTTTTTT; V: TRBV27; size: .; J: TRBJ2-2; D: TRBD1
CDR3: CASSTEDSPGANVLTF; DNA: TGTGCCAGCAGCACAGAGGACAGTCCCGGGGCCAACGTCCTGACTTTC; V: TRBV5-4; size: .; J: TRBJ2-6; D: .
CDR3: CTSSFRGAGTDTQYF; DNA: TGCACCAGCAGCTTTCGGGGGGCAGGGACAGATACGCAGTATTTT; V: TRBV1; size: .; J: TRBJ2-3; D: .
CDR3: CASSRYRYEQYF; DNA: TGTGCCAGCAGTCGATATCGGTACGAGCAGTACTTC; V: TRBV28; size: .; J: TRBJ2-7; D: .
CDR3: CASSYGTANSPLHF; DNA: TGCGCCAGCAGCTACGGGACAGCTAATTCACCCCTCCACTTT; V: TRBV5-1; size: .; J: TRBJ1-6; D: TRBD1
CDR3: CASSLFSSELNEQFF; DNA: TGTGCCAGCAGCTTGTTTAGCTCGGAGCTCAATGAGCAGTTCTTC; V: TRBV5-6; size: few; J: TRBJ2-1; D: .
CDR3: CASSLGSGHTDTQYF; DNA: TGTGCCAGCAGCTTGGGCAGCGGGCACACAGATACGCAGTATTTT; V: TRBV5-4; size: .; J: TRBJ2-3; D: .
CDR3: CASSLGTGLTTDTQYF; DNA: TGTGCCAGCAGCTTAGGGACAGGGTTGACGACAGATACGCAGTATTTT; V: TRBV7-7; size: .; J: TRBJ2-3; D: TRBD1
CDR3: CASRERQGVNTEAFF; DNA: TGTGCCAGCAGGGAACGACAGGGGGTTAACACTGAAGCTTTCTTT; V: TRBV6-1; size: once; J: TRBJ1-1; D: TRBD1
CDR3: CASSLFGGSGANVLTF; DNA: TGTGCCAGCAGTTTATTTGGCGGCTCTGGGGCCAACGTCCTGACTTTC; V: TRBV27; size: .; J: TRBJ2-6; D: .
CDR3: CASSFVSGGLIYEQYF; DNA: TGTGCCAGCAGTTTTGTCAGTGGCGGATTAATCTACGAGCAGTACTTC; V: TRBV27; size: .; J: TRBJ2-7; D: .
CDR3: CASTGGSSYNEQFF; DNA: TGCGCCAGCACGGGGGGGAGCTCCTACAATGAGCAGTTCTTC; V: TRBV5-1; size: .; J: TRBJ2-1; D: TRBD2
CDR3: CATTGETDTQYF; DNA: TGTGCCACAACCGGTGAAACAGATACGCAGTATTTT; V: TRBV10-3; size: .; J: TRBJ2-3; D: .